Below, 27 T cell receptor beta chains from the same sample are listed, as sequenced in a study of vaccination and CD4 T cells after COVID-19. Once obtained from cultured CD4+ T cells, the DNA was sequenced using the Oncomine TCR Beta short-read assay. TCRdb reanalysed the PCR reads using MiXCR and keeps one entry per CDR3 protein. The sample shows under 25,000 distinct CDR3 sequences, approximately 40% of them seen only once. Regarding treatment: roughly 10-day PBMC culture with coronavirus spike peptide pools or control peptides (ViraFEST assay). These TCRs are of unknown antigen specificity. Sequenced material: CD4+ T cells from blood, cultured in vitro, taken after SARS-CoV-2 vaccination. These receptors came from a human donor who had recovered from COVID-19.

This clonotype has more than one count but fewer than ten. V is TRBV20-1 and J is TRBJ1-5; tentatively, D is TRBD1 (6 bases). Trimming took off 1 base at V and 11 bases at J, with 9 bases between the two ends. Germline-derived CDR1 and CDR2 are DFQATT and SNEGSKA (reference sequence). CDR3 length: 11 residues. CDR3 sequence: CSARVGGTQHF. CDR3 DNA sequence: TGCAGTGCTAGAGTCGGGGGCACCCAGCATTTT.

A few counts support this clonotype. The DNA of the CDR3 is TGTGCCAGCAGTTACTTATTCGGTGGGAACACTGAAGCTTTCTTT. Translating it yields CASSYLFGGNTEAFF. J is TRBJ1-1 and V is TRBV6-5; D gene ambiguous. Germline-derived CDR1 and CDR2 are MNHEY and SVGAGI. CDR3 length: 15 amino acids. Trimming took 1 base from V and 1 from J, leaving 10 bases between them.

The genes are TRBV10-3 and TRBJ2-3; perhaps TRBD1 as D (6 bases). This CDR3 has 15 residues. V was clipped by 3 bases and J by 0 bases, with 10 bases between them. Germline lookup yields CDR1 ENHRY and CDR2 SYGVKD. Here the CDR3 reads CAISDGTPSTDTQYF. The CDR3 DNA sequence: TGTGCCATCAGTGACGGGACACCCAGCACAGATACGCAGTATTTT.

The chain links TRBV7-2 to TRBJ1-6; TRBD1 matches at 7 bases. After removal of 3 bases from V and 6 bases from J, the junction contained 5 bases not matched to a gene. The CDR3 is made up of 15 amino acids. The germline V gene encodes CDR1 SGHTA and CDR2 FQGNSA. CDR3: CASSFQGEGNSPLHF. DNA of the CDR3: TGTGCCAGCAGCTTCCAGGGGGAAGGTAATTCACCCCTCCACTTT.

This rearrangement joins TRBV27 to TRBJ2-5; possible D gene TRBD2, 5 bases. The CDR3 has 14 amino acids. V shed 3 bases and J shed 5 bases, with 13 bases lying between them. Germline V gives CDR1 MNHEY, CDR2 SMNVEV (reference sequence). CDR3 sequence: CASSFRRVGETQYF. DNA for the CDR3: TGTGCCAGCAGTTTTAGGCGGGTAGGGGAGACCCAGTACTTC.

This clonotype came up a few times. The rearrangement joins TRBV19 to TRBJ2-5; 16 bases line up with TRBD2. The CDR3 sequence is 17 residues long. Germline CDR1 LNHDA, CDR2 SQIVND (reference sequence). The V gene end was trimmed by 5 bases and the J gene end by 5 bases; junction bases not matched to a gene: 8. For the CDR3, the DNA is TGTGCCAGTAGTCAGGGGACTAGCGGGAGGGCCTTGGAGACCCAGTACTTC. Residues: CASSQGTSGRALETQYF. The full variable domain, completed using reference TRBV19 and TRBJ2-5, is DGGITQSPKYLFRKEGQNVTLSCEQNLNHDAMYWYRQDPGQGLRLIYYSQIVNDFQKGDIAEGYSVSREKKESFPLTVTSAQKNPTAFYLCASSQGTSGRALETQYFGPGTRLLVL.

The chain carries TRBV6-2 or TRBV6-3 and TRBJ1-4; 7 positions match TRBD1. The CDR3 consists of 16 residues. V shed 5 bases and J 8 bases; nucleotides not matched to a gene: 14. Germline lookup yields CDR1 MNHEY and CDR2 SVGEGT. The CDR3 is CASSPHRQGGGEKLFF. In DNA form, the CDR3 reads TGTGCCAGCAGTCCTCATCGACAGGGCGGAGGAGAAAAACTGTTTTTT.

V usage is TRBV1 and J usage is TRBJ1-6; the listed D gene, TRBD1, was not tested against the DNA. TRBV1 counts as a pseudogene. The CDR3 spans 21 residues. The CDR3 loop is CTSSQDYRGPDKSSYNSPLHF. The DNA for the CDR3 is TGCACCAGCAGCCAAGATTACCGGGGACCCGACAAGAGCTCCTATAATTCACCCCTCCACTTT.

The V and J genes are TRBV11-3 and TRBJ1-6; TRBD1 matches at 7 bases. The CDR3 has 14 amino acids. Germline V gene lookup returns CDR1 SGHNT and CDR2 YENEEA. The V segment lost 5 bases and the J segment 10 bases; nucleotides outside the gene matches: 8. For the CDR3, the DNA is TGTGCCAGCAGCCCGACAGGGAATCGGTCACCCCTCCACTTT. This translates into CASSPTGNRSPLHF.

The rearrangement uses TRBV11-3 and TRBJ1-6, with 7 nucleotides matching TRBD1. Trimming at V came to 4 bases and at J to 7 bases, leaving 4 bases not matched to a gene. The germline CDR1 and CDR2 sequences are SGHNT and YENEEA. The CDR3 runs 14 residues. CDR3 in amino acids: CASSSRQGNSPLHF. The CDR3 DNA is TGTGCCAGCAGCTCTCGACAGGGAAATTCACCCCTCCACTTT.

The chain joins TRBV7-9 to TRBJ1-2, with a possible D match to TRBD1 (5 bases). Trimming stripped 3 bases from V and 6 bases from J, with 8 bases between. Per germline, CDR1 SEHNR and CDR2 FQNEAQ (reference sequence). The CDR3 totals 12 residues. The CDR3 here is CASSFRGNGYTF. In nucleotides, the CDR3 is TGTGCCAGCAGCTTCCGGGGGAATGGCTACACCTTC. Looking up the rest from reference TRBV7-9 and TRBJ1-2 gives the full variable domain: DTGVSQNPRHKITKRGQNVTFRCDPISEHNRLYWYRQTLGQGPEFLTYFQNEAQLEKSRLLSDRFSAERPKGSFSTLEIQRTEQGDSAMYLCASSFRGNGYTFGSGTRLTVV.

The chain combines TRBV10-3 with TRBJ1-1; D call uncertain. Germline lookup yields CDR1 ENHRY and CDR2 SYGVKD. V lost 3 bases, J lost 11 bases, and 22 bases lay in between. The CDR3 is 15 amino acids. The CDR3 DNA reads TGTGCCATCAGTGACCCGACACAAACAATGGGAGGTGCTTTCTTT. It translates to CAISDPTQTMGGAFF.

This sequence joins TRBV11-3 and TRBJ2-3; D is unresolved. V lost 1 base, J lost 5 bases, and 19 bases lay in between. Germline V lookup: CDR1 SGHNT, CDR2 YENEEA. The CDR3 is 17 amino acids. The CDR3 reads CASSLGGPQSDGDTQYF. CDR3 DNA: TGTGCCAGCAGCTTAGGTGGCCCCCAATCAGATGGAGATACGCAGTATTTT.

CDR3 coding DNA: TGCAGTGCTCCCCTGGGGGAGACTAGCGGAAACAATGAGCAGTTCTTC. Protein sequence: CSAPLGETSGNNEQFF. This rearrangement joins TRBV20-1 to TRBJ2-1; 9 bases align to TRBD2. J lost 5 bases, V lost 5 bases, and 13 bases had no gene match. The germline gives CDR1 DFQATT, CDR2 SNEGSKA (reference sequence). The CDR3 loop spans 16 amino acids.

The V gene is TRBV20-1, the J gene TRBJ1-5; the match to TRBD1 covers 10 bases. Germline-derived CDR1 and CDR2 are DFQATT and SNEGSKA (reference sequence). Trimming removed 1 base from V and 4 bases from J; junction bases left unmatched: 7. The CDR3 spans 16 residues. In DNA form, the CDR3 reads TGCAGTGCTAGAGCACCTGGGACAGGGGATAATCAGCCCCAGCATTTT. It yields the protein CSARAPGTGDNQPQHF.

This clonotype was found a few times. The V and J genes are TRBV27 and TRBJ1-6; 9 bases agree with TRBD1. The CDR3 has 16 residues. With 5 bases clipped from V and 7 bases from J, the junction kept 9 bases outside the gene matches. The germline V gene encodes CDR1 MNHEY and CDR2 SMNVEV (reference sequence). CDR3 nucleotides: TGTGCCAGCAGTCCGGGACAGGGACCCTGGAATTCACCCCTCCACTTT. Translating gives CASSPGQGPWNSPLHF.

The chain uses TRBV5-1 and TRBJ1-1; D is undetermined. CDR3 size: 14 residues. V shed 1 base and J shed 4 bases, with 11 bases lying between them. The germline V gene encodes CDR1 SGHRS and CDR2 YFSETQ. The CDR3 DNA reads as TGCGCCAGCAGCTTGAACCTGTATGGCACTGAAGCTTTCTTT. Its protein product is CASSLNLYGTEAFF.

The chain has TRBV5-1 and TRBJ2-5, with 11 bases lining up with TRBD2. The V and J ends lost 4 bases and 0 bases, in that order; junction bases with no gene match: 5. Germline-derived CDR1 and CDR2 are SGHRS and YFSETQ. The CDR3 is 16 amino acids. Here the CDR3 reads CASSMGLAENQETQYF. The CDR3 DNA reads as TGCGCCAGCAGCATGGGACTAGCGGAAAACCAAGAGACCCAGTACTTC.

The table lists this clonotype with a few counts. The V call is TRBV7-8, the J call TRBJ2-7; 9 bases map to TRBD1. The CDR3 contains 16 residues. Losses at the gene ends were 2 bases for V and 0 bases for J; bases not matched to a gene: 5. Germline V gene lookup returns CDR1 SGHVS and CDR2 FQNEAQ. CDR3 bases: TGTGCCAGCAGCTTACACCGGGACAGGGACTCCTACGAGCAGTACTTC. Its protein is CASSLHRDRDSYEQYF.

This clonotype was picked up a small number of times. The chain employs TRBV18 and TRBJ2-5, with 7 positions matching TRBD1. Germline values: CDR1 KGHSH, CDR2 LQKENI. V lost 5 bases and J lost 2; bases outside the gene matches: 2. The CDR3 consists of 13 residues. CDR3 sequence: CASSEQGQETQYF. The CDR3 DNA sequence: TGTGCCAGCTCAGAACAGGGGCAAGAGACCCAGTACTTC.

The rearrangement joins TRBV5-1 to TRBJ1-2, with D possibly matching TRBD1 (6 bases). The CDR3 runs to 14 residues. Germline V lookup: CDR1 SGHRS, CDR2 YFSETQ. V was cut by 2 bases and J by 12 bases, with 20 bases left in between. The CDR3 nucleotides are TGCGCCAGCAGCTTTGGGGGCAGGTCCGGCGAGGACACCTTC. It translates to CASSFGGRSGEDTF.

V is TRBV5-4 and J is TRBJ1-2; tentative D call: TRBD1 (6 bases). Germline assignment: CDR1 SGHNT and CDR2 YYREEE (reference sequence). V lost 2 bases, J lost 6 bases, and 14 bases lay in between. The CDR3 is 14 residues long. The CDR3 nucleotides are TGTGCCAGCAGCTTTCGTCGGGGGGCGAATGGCTACACCTTC. Its translation: CASSFRRGANGYTF.

CDR3 nucleotide sequence: TGCAGTGCTAGCCCCCCAGGGGGCGGGAGGCCGGAAGAGACCCAGTACTTC. This encodes CSASPPGGGRPEETQYF. The chain links TRBV20-1 to TRBJ2-5; D tentatively fits TRBD1 or TRBD2 (8 bases each). The CDR3 loop spans 17 amino acids. The V end was cut by 3 bases, the J end by 3 bases, with 23 bases between. The germline gives CDR1 DFQATT, CDR2 SNEGSKA (reference sequence).

The rearrangement uses TRBV2 and TRBJ1-3; D is undetermined. Trimming shortened V by 5 bases and J by 3 bases, and 20 bases separated the two germline ends. From germline, CDR1 is SNHLY and CDR2 FYNNEI. The CDR3 has 17 residues. The DNA for the CDR3 is TGTGCCAGCAGTCAACTATCCGTACTGAGATTTGGAAACACCATATATTTT. Its translation is CASSQLSVLRFGNTIYF.

The chain has TRBV20-1 and TRBJ2-5, with 8 bases that match TRBD2. CDR1 DFQATT and CDR2 SNEGSKA come from the germline V gene (reference sequence). Trimming at V came to 6 bases and at J to 1 base, leaving 4 bases not matched to a gene. The length of the CDR3 is 13 residues. CDR3 region: CSAALAGQETQYF. The DNA for the CDR3 is TGCAGTGCGGCTCTAGCGGGCCAAGAGACCCAGTACTTC.

This chain connects TRBV5-4 to TRBJ2-7; a weak D match, TRBD2 (6 bases). The CDR3 runs to 15 residues. V was pared by 1 base and J by 7 bases, with 18 bases between. Germline CDR1 SGHNT, CDR2 YYREEE (reference sequence). Here the CDR3 DNA reads TGTGCCAGCAGCTTGTTCGCGGGGCCCTACGCTGAGCAGTACTTC. Its protein product is CASSLFAGPYAEQYF.

This clonotype was found a few times. The genes are TRBV27 and TRBJ1-5; TRBD1 agrees at 7 bases. With V trimmed by 3 bases and J by 3 bases, 2 bases remained unmatched. Germline CDR1 reads MNHEY; CDR2 reads SMNVEV (reference sequence). This CDR3 region has 14 residues. CDR3 sequence (DNA): TGTGCCAGCAGTTTGGACAGGATCAATCAGCCCCAGCATTTT. Amino acid sequence: CASSLDRINQPQHF.